The clone carrying this T cell receptor beta chain has at least ten counts. The CDR3 totals 15 residues. From germline, CDR1 is MNHEY and CDR2 SMNVEV (reference sequence). V was trimmed by 5 bases and J by 2 bases, leaving 13 bases between them. The sample originates from a study of molecular identifiers for immune sequencing clone quantification. TCRdb redid the calling of the PCR reads with MiXCR, one entry per CDR3 protein. The repertoire holds about 640,000 distinct CDR3 sequences, with nearly 20% as singletons. The gene calls are TRBV27 and TRBJ1-5, with D possibly TRBD1 on 6 matching bases. The sequencing sample was made of naive CD8+ T cells from blood, with Jurkat cell RNA spiked in. Subset of the sample: FACS-sorted CD8+CD4-CCR7+CD45RA+ naive T cells. The TCR was taken from a human donor in good health. Some libraries in this study had Jurkat cell RNA spiked in. CDR3 bases: TGTGCCAGCAGTACCACAGGGTATGGCAATCAGCCCCAGCATTTT. This gives the protein CASSTTGYGNQPQHF.